This passage covers 13 T cell receptor beta chains from one sample sequenced in a study of post-analysis software for immune sequencing data. These receptors' targets are unknown. The TCR beta cDNA libraries carried unique molecular identifiers. TCRdb re-analysed the PCR reads in MiXCR, keeping a single row per CDR3 protein. The table has about 500,000 distinct CDR3 sequences, roughly 45% seen once. Whole-study results and caveats: Four to six TRBV segments appeared more often in patients than in controls, and TRBV5-6, TRBV5-1 and TRBV20-1 were among these.

Sequencing input: blood. Receptors originate from a girl aged 5-17 years with multiple sclerosis.

This clonotype has more than one count but fewer than ten. The chain joins TRBV5-1 to TRBJ2-7, with TRBD2 matching 7 bases. Germline trimming cut 2 bases from V and 1 base from J; bases unmatched to any gene: 12. This CDR3 region has 17 residues. Per germline, CDR1 SGHRS and CDR2 YFSETQ. CDR3 region: CASSFTRWERDSYEQYF. The CDR3 bases are TGCGCCAGCAGCTTCACCAGGTGGGAGCGGGATTCCTACGAGCAGTACTTC. The variable domain in full, completed from reference TRBV5-1 and TRBJ2-7, reads KAGVTQTPRYLIKTRGQQVTLSCSPISGHRSVSWYQQTPGQGLQFLFEYFSETQRNKGNFPGRFSGRQFSNSRSEMNVSTLELGDSALYLCASSFTRWERDSYEQYFGPGTRLTVT.

The chain couples TRBV7-3 to TRBJ2-1; 11 bases match TRBD2. Trimming at V came to 6 bases and at J to 6 bases, leaving 7 bases not matched to a gene. The CDR3 is 15 amino acids. Germline CDR1 reads SGHTA; CDR2 reads FQGTGA. CDR3: CASSGTSGSLNEQFF. DNA for the CDR3: TGTGCCAGCAGTGGAACTAGCGGGAGTCTCAATGAGCAGTTCTTC.

The J gene is TRBJ1-2, the V gene TRBV29-1; TRBD1 aligns across 9 bases. Germline V gives CDR1 SQVTM, CDR2 ANQGSEA. V trimming: 7 bases; J trimming: 8 bases; junction bases outside the gene matches: 8. This CDR3 comprises 12 residues. CDR3 residues: CSGGGTGTGYTF. The CDR3 region has the DNA TGCAGCGGGGGGGGGACAGGGACAGGCTACACCTTC.

V is TRBV6-6 and J is TRBJ2-5, with 8 bases matching TRBD2. CDR3 length: 15 residues. The J segment lost 1 base and the V segment lost 2 bases, leaving 3 bases of the junction unmatched. Germline CDR1 MNHNY, CDR2 SVGAGI (reference sequence). The CDR3 spells CASSYPGGAQETQYF. The CDR3 bases are TGTGCCAGCAGTTACCCCGGGGGGGCCCAAGAGACCCAGTACTTC.

The table lists this clonotype with a count of one. The gene calls are TRBV7-2 and TRBJ2-1; 7 bases align to TRBD2. Germline V gives CDR1 SGHTA, CDR2 FQGNSA. The CDR3 contains 15 residues. V shed 2 bases, J shed 4 bases, and the junction held 5 bases outside the gene matches. The CDR3 DNA follows: TGTGCCAGCAGCTTAACGCGGGAGATTTACAATGAGCAGTTCTTC. Translating it yields CASSLTREIYNEQFF.

Notes on this clonotype: The junction does not match germline at one end; this may be a read error. This chain connects TRBV5-1 to TRBJ2-4; D gene uncertain. Germline V lookup: CDR1 SGHRS, CDR2 YFSETQ. CDR3 length: 13 residues. Here the CDR3 reads CTSSSVGQNIQYF. CDR3 nucleotide sequence: TGCACCAGCAGCTCGGTCGGTCAAAACATTCAGTACTTC.

This clonotype has a handful of counts. J is TRBJ1-2 and V is TRBV12-3 or TRBV12-4, with TRBD1 as a possible D gene (6 bases). Trimming left V 6 bases short and J 2 bases short, with 13 bases between. This CDR3 is 14 amino acids long. The DNA of the CDR3 is TGTGCCAGCAGGACGGAGGGGGTAAACTATGGCTACACCTTC. Translated, it gives CASRTEGVNYGYTF.

The gene calls are TRBV28 and TRBJ1-1, with D unclear. V gave up 6 bases and J gave up 0 bases, with 8 bases separating them. The CDR3 sequence is 13 residues long. Germline V gene lookup returns CDR1 MDHEN and CDR2 SYDVKM. The CDR3 DNA follows: TGTGCCAGCAGGACTACTATGAACACTGAAGCTTTCTTT. It translates to CASRTTMNTEAFF.

The chain has TRBV11-1 and TRBJ1-5; maybe TRBD1 (5 bases). The CDR3 totals 17 residues. Trimming took off 3 bases at V and 2 bases at J, with 17 bases between the two ends. Germline CDR1 and CDR2: SGHAT and FQDESV (reference sequence). CDR3: CASSFLRTEGRNQPQHF. Here the CDR3 DNA reads TGTGCCAGCAGCTTTCTTCGAACAGAGGGGCGCAATCAGCCCCAGCATTTT.

This clonotype was counted only a few times. This sequence joins TRBV7-2 and TRBJ2-5; the match to TRBD2 covers 14 bases. The J call may be in error: the DNA end matches TRBJ2-7 better. The CDR3 is made up of 15 amino acids. CDR1 and CDR2 (germline): SGHTA, FQGNSA. CDR3 amino acids: CASSQGLAGVNEQYF. The CDR3 DNA follows: TGTGCCAGCAGCCAGGGACTAGCGGGAGTCAACGAGCAGTACTTC.

This clonotype has just a few counts. V and J are TRBV21-1 and TRBJ2-1. TRBV21-1 constitutes a pseudogene. This CDR3 region has 14 residues. CDR3 loop: CASSKGYPYNEQFF. The CDR3 DNA follows: TGTGCCAGCAGCAAGGGGTACCCCTACAATGAGCAGTTCTTC.

This chain uses TRBV7-8 with TRBJ2-7; weak D call: TRBD1 (6 bases). The V gene lost 5 bases and the J gene lost 4 bases, with 12 bases spanning the gap. The CDR3 runs 13 residues. In germline, CDR1 is SGHVS, CDR2 FQNEAQ. The CDR3 sequence is CASSPETGYEQYF. The CDR3 coding sequence is TGTGCCAGCAGCCCGGAGACAGGATACGAGCAGTACTTC.

V gene TRBV12-3 or TRBV12-4 combines with J gene TRBJ2-5; perhaps TRBD2 as D (5 bases). The ends were cut back, 5 bases at V and 2 bases at J, with 12 bases in the middle. The CDR3 sequence is 14 residues long. CDR3 in DNA: TGTGCCAGCAGTGTAATGGCGGGTCAAGAGACCCAGTACTTC. It translates to CASSVMAGQETQYF.